The T cell receptor (beta chain) described here comes from a study of blood T cell repertoires in COVID-19. Study background: The origin of the acute and convalescent COVID-19 samples was the United States, Italy and Spain. Nucleic acid was either cDNA or gDNA, and it came from T cells, B-cell-depleted T cells, or PBMCs.

There are 15 residues in the CDR3. V was shortened by 0 bases and J by 0 bases, with 7 bases between the two germline ends. Germline V gene lookup returns CDR1 SGHRS and CDR2 YFSETQ. Assay used: immunoSEQ multiplex PCR; TCRdb lists only in-frame clones, some missing. The sample lists roughly 140,000 clones, around 80% occurring once. Donors of Cohort 3 who recovered were those that had two negative PCRs, clearance, or symptom resolution. The sequence came from a man aged 50-59 years who had recovered from COVID-19. This chain connects TRBV5-1 to TRBJ1-3, with D maybe TRBD1 (5 bases). The sequencing sample was made of PBMCs or T cells enriched from blood (not recorded which). The CDR3 DNA reads TGCGCCAGCAGCTTGGCAGGGATCTCTGGAAACACCATATATTTT. Its protein product is CASSLAGISGNTIYF.